This is a list of T cell receptor beta chains from one sample in a study of blood T cell repertoires in COVID-19. The method was immunoSEQ multiplex PCR; TCRdb's version includes in-frame clones alone and lacks a portion of them. Here the sample spans about 240,000 clones, roughly nine tenths being singletons. The sequenced material came from peripheral blood. Source of these receptors: a man in his 60s with acute or convalescent COVID-19. The CDR3 runs from the conserved cysteine through the conserved F or W. D genes are given only for firm matches. Clone size is given for some rows only: seen once, a few or many times, or a class if the clone is expanded.

j_gene | abundance | v_gene | d_gene | len | CDR3aa | CDR3nt
TRBJ2-7 | NA | TRBV10-2 | NA | 15 | CASSGSRTNSYEQYF | TGCGCCAGCAGTGGAAGTCGGACTAACTCCTACGAGCAGTACTTC
TRBJ1-5 | NA | TRBV27 | NA | 15 | CASSLKDTGGQPQHF | TGTGCCAGCAGTTTGAAAGATACGGGGGGACAGCCCCAGCATTTT
TRBJ2-7 | few | TRBV6-2/TRBV6-3 | TRBD1 | 15 | CASSLGQGIDYEQYF | TGTGCCAGCAGCTTGGGACAGGGCATCGACTACGAGCAGTACTTC
TRBJ1-1 | NA | TRBV5-1 | NA | 13 | CASSPDSDTEAFF | TGCGCCAGCAGCCCTGACAGCGACACTGAAGCTTTCTTT
TRBJ2-7 | NA | TRBV27 | TRBD1 | 15 | CASSWDRGRSYEQYF | TGTGCCAGCAGTTGGGACAGGGGGCGGTCCTACGAGCAGTACTTC
TRBJ2-1 | NA | TRBV19 | TRBD2 | 14 | CASSVSGRNGEQFF | TGTGCCAGTAGTGTGAGCGGGAGGAACGGTGAGCAGTTCTTC
TRBJ2-7 | NA | TRBV6-5 | TRBD2 | 13 | CASRKAGAFGQYF | TGTGCCAGCAGGAAAGCGGGGGCCTTCGGGCAGTACTTC
TRBJ1-1 | NA | TRBV6-4 | TRBD1 | 14 | CASSGQGGSTEAFF | TGTGCCAGCAGCGGACAGGGCGGGAGCACTGAAGCTTTCTTT
TRBJ1-5 | once | TRBV10-3 | TRBD1 | 15 | CATAGGSSSNQPQHF | TGTGCCACCGCAGGGGGCTCCTCTAGCAATCAGCCCCAGCATTTT
TRBJ1-1 | NA | TRBV7-9 | TRBD1 | 15 | CASSLGMGTEAEAFF | TGTGCCAGCAGCTTAGGTATGGGGACAGAGGCTGAAGCTTTCTTT
TRBJ2-7 | NA | TRBV6-1 | TRBD1 | 16 | CASSEEGQGSSYEQYF | TGTGCCAGCAGTGAAGAGGGACAGGGAAGCTCCTACGAGCAGTACTTC
TRBJ1-2 | NA | TRBV28 | TRBD1 | 13 | CASSPGGVWGYTF | TGTGCCAGCAGCCCAGGGGGTGTGTGGGGCTACACCTTC
TRBJ2-2 | NA | TRBV7-8 | TRBD2 | 16 | CASSFPAAGVRGELFF | TGTGCCAGCAGCTTTCCCGCAGCGGGAGTACGCGGGGAGCTGTTTTTT
TRBJ1-1 | many | TRBV6-2/TRBV6-3 | NA | 13 | CASSYLTATEAFF | TGTGCCAGCAGTTATTTGACAGCTACTGAAGCTTTCTTT
TRBJ2-1 | NA | TRBV5-1 | TRBD2 | 16 | CASSLASGRGYNEQFF | TGCGCCAGCAGCTTGGCTAGCGGGAGAGGCTACAATGAGCAGTTCTTC
TRBJ2-5 | few | TRBV27 | NA | 12 | CASSPEGETQYF | TGTGCCAGCAGTCCGGAGGGAGAGACCCAGTACTTC
TRBJ1-6 | NA | TRBV27 | TRBD1 | 17 | CASSFGLTGQINSPLHF | TGTGCCAGCAGCTTCGGGCTGACGGGACAGATTAATTCACCCCTCCACTTT
TRBJ2-5 | NA | TRBV18 | NA | 13 | CASSQGSQETQYF | TGTGCCAGCTCACAGGGGTCCCAAGAGACCCAGTACTTC
TRBJ2-3 | NA | TRBV6-1 | TRBD2 | 16 | CASSAKLAGGSDTQYF | TGTGCCAGCAGTGCAAAACTAGCGGGAGGTTCAGATACGCAGTATTTT
TRBJ2-1 | NA | TRBV4-3 | TRBD2 | 15 | CASSPTERDPVEQFF | TGCGCCAGCAGCCCGACCGAGCGGGACCCCGTTGAGCAGTTCTTC
TRBJ2-7 | NA | TRBV9 | TRBD1 | 15 | CASSLTGQGTYEQYF | TGTGCCAGCAGCCTCACGGGACAGGGAACCTACGAGCAGTACTTC
TRBJ1-2 | NA | TRBV7-8 | NA | 14 | CASRPIRGNYGYTF | TGTGCCAGCAGGCCCATCAGGGGCAACTATGGCTACACCTTC
TRBJ2-3 | NA | TRBV30 | TRBD1 | 15 | CAWSEGALGTDTQYF | TGTGCCTGGAGTGAGGGGGCCTTGGGGACAGATACGCAGTATTTT
TRBJ2-4 | NA | TRBV19 | TRBD2 | 15 | CASIGLAGGRNIQYF | TGTGCCAGTATTGGACTAGCGGGAGGACGGAACATTCAGTACTTC
TRBJ1-6 | NA | TRBV18 | NA | 15 | CASSPTTDNSSPLHF | TGTGCCAGCTCACCCACGACGGACAACTCTTCACCCCTCCACTTT
TRBJ2-3 | NA | TRBV7-2 | TRBD1 | 15 | CASSRDRTYTDTQYF | TGTGCCAGCAGCCGGGACAGGACCTACACAGATACGCAGTATTTT
TRBJ2-3 | NA | TRBV11-2 | NA | 15 | CASSLAPGITDTQYF | TGTGCCAGCAGCTTAGCCCCGGGGATAACAGATACGCAGTATTTT
TRBJ1-6 | NA | TRBV2 | TRBD1 | 17 | CASSLRTGRFYNSPLHF | TGTGCCAGCAGTCTAAGGACAGGACGATTCTATAATTCACCCCTCCACTTT
TRBJ2-5 | NA | TRBV20-1 | TRBD1 | 17 | CSASNPRTGAYQETQYF | TGCAGTGCTAGTAATCCTAGGACAGGGGCTTATCAAGAGACCCAGTACTTC
TRBJ1-1 | NA | TRBV13 | NA | 13 | CASSLGRVSEAFF | TGTGCCAGCAGCTTAGGGAGGGTCTCTGAAGCTTTCTTT
TRBJ2-1 | NA | TRBV4-2 | TRBD2 | 18 | CASSQVGVTSGRRNEQFF | TGTGCCAGCAGCCAAGTAGGGGTTACTAGCGGGAGAAGGAATGAGCAGTTCTTC
TRBJ1-2 | NA | TRBV12-3/TRBV12-4 | NA | 13 | CASSSTGPGGYTF | TGTGCCAGCAGCTCGACAGGCCCTGGGGGCTACACCTTC
TRBJ2-7 | NA | TRBV28 | TRBD1 | 15 | CASSLPGTGKYEQYF | TGTGCCAGCAGTTTGCCCGGGACAGGGAAGTACGAGCAGTACTTC
TRBJ1-2 | NA | TRBV30 | TRBD1 | 12 | CAWRLTGGRGTF | TGTGCCTGGAGGCTCACAGGGGGCCGGGGCACCTTC
TRBJ1-3 | NA | TRBV11-3 | NA | 16 | CASSLAREHSGNTIYF | TGTGCCAGCAGCTTAGCTCGGGAACACTCTGGAAACACCATATATTTT
TRBJ2-5 | NA | TRBV7-7 | NA | 14 | CASSLDAQGATQYF | TGTGCTAGCAGCTTAGATGCACAGGGAGCGACCCAGTACTTC
TRBJ1-2 | NA | TRBV19 | NA | 13 | CASMPGRGYGYTF | TGTGCCAGTATGCCGGGTCGGGGCTATGGCTACACCTTC
TRBJ1-5 | NA | TRBV19 | TRBD1 | 16 | CASSRTAGTGYTPQHF | TGTGCCAGTAGTAGGACAGCCGGGACAGGTTATACGCCCCAGCATTTT
TRBJ1-6 | NA | TRBV2 | TRBD1 | 14 | CASGKGQPNSPLHF | TGTGCCAGCGGAAAGGGACAGCCTAATTCACCCCTCCACTTT
TRBJ2-1 | few | TRBV5-1 | TRBD2 | 16 | CASSLTSGNSYNEQFF | TGCGCCAGCAGCTTGACTAGCGGGAACTCCTACAATGAGCAGTTCTTC
TRBJ1-2 | few | TRBV28 | NA | 13 | CASSRTSGGGYTF | TGTGCCAGCAGCCGGACCTCCGGAGGTGGCTACACCTTC
TRBJ2-7 | NA | TRBV25-1 | NA | 15 | CASSDFGVSSYEQYF | TGTGCCAGCAGTGACTTCGGGGTCAGCTCCTACGAGCAGTACTTC
TRBJ2-3 | NA | TRBV11-3 | NA | 13 | CASSLDPIETQYF | TGTGCCAGCAGCTTAGACCCCATTGAGACGCAGTATTTT
TRBJ2-7 | NA | TRBV5-1 | TRBD1 | 16 | CASSLAGQGSVDEQYF | TGCGCCAGCAGCTTGGCTGGACAGGGGAGCGTCGACGAGCAGTACTTC
TRBJ1-1 | NA | TRBV9 | TRBD1 | 14 | CASTLGQGGTEAFF | TGTGCCAGCACCCTGGGACAGGGGGGCACTGAAGCTTTCTTT
TRBJ1-1 | NA | TRBV6-5 | TRBD1 | 15 | CASRPQGAVDTEAFF | TGTGCCAGCAGACCCCAGGGGGCAGTTGACACTGAAGCTTTCTTT
TRBJ2-3 | NA | TRBV9 | TRBD2 | 15 | CASSVDPTSVLTQYF | TGTGCCAGCAGCGTAGACCCAACTAGCGTCCTTACGCAGTATTTT
TRBJ2-7 | NA | TRBV2 | NA | 11 | CAINRDYEQYF | TGTGCCATAAACAGGGACTACGAGCAGTACTTC